The 3 T cell receptor beta chains in this list originate from one sample, sequenced in a study of T cells expressing NK-cell markers. TCRdb reanalyzed the 5' RACE reads, giving one entry per CDR3 protein sequence and no DNA. The sample's table shows some 600,000 distinct CDR3 sequences. Sample: blood T cells: a sorted CD56 or NKG2C T cell subset, CD4+ or CD8+ T cells, or bulk PBMC T cells (not recorded which). These receptors were taken from a man aged 18-30 years in good health.

The chain has TRBV6-5 and TRBJ2-1; TCRdb calls TRBD1, which cannot be checked without DNA. The CDR3 runs 15 residues. Germline loops: CDR1 MNHEY, CDR2 SVGAGI. The CDR3 sequence is CASSSPGTRYNEQFF.

The rearrangement joins TRBV29-1 to TRBJ2-1; TCRdb proposes TRBD2, but this gene call is untestable without DNA. The CDR3 sequence is 14 residues long. Per the germline V gene, CDR1 is SQVTM and CDR2 is ANQGSEA. The CDR3 is CSVVLAGGMNEQFF.

The rearrangement links TRBV6-2 or TRBV6-3 to TRBJ2-2; TCRdb's D call, TRBD2, is unchecked because there is no DNA. The CDR3 consists of 16 residues. Germline CDR1 is MNHEY and CDR2 is SVGEGT. The CDR3 region is CASIGTLRGNTGELFF.